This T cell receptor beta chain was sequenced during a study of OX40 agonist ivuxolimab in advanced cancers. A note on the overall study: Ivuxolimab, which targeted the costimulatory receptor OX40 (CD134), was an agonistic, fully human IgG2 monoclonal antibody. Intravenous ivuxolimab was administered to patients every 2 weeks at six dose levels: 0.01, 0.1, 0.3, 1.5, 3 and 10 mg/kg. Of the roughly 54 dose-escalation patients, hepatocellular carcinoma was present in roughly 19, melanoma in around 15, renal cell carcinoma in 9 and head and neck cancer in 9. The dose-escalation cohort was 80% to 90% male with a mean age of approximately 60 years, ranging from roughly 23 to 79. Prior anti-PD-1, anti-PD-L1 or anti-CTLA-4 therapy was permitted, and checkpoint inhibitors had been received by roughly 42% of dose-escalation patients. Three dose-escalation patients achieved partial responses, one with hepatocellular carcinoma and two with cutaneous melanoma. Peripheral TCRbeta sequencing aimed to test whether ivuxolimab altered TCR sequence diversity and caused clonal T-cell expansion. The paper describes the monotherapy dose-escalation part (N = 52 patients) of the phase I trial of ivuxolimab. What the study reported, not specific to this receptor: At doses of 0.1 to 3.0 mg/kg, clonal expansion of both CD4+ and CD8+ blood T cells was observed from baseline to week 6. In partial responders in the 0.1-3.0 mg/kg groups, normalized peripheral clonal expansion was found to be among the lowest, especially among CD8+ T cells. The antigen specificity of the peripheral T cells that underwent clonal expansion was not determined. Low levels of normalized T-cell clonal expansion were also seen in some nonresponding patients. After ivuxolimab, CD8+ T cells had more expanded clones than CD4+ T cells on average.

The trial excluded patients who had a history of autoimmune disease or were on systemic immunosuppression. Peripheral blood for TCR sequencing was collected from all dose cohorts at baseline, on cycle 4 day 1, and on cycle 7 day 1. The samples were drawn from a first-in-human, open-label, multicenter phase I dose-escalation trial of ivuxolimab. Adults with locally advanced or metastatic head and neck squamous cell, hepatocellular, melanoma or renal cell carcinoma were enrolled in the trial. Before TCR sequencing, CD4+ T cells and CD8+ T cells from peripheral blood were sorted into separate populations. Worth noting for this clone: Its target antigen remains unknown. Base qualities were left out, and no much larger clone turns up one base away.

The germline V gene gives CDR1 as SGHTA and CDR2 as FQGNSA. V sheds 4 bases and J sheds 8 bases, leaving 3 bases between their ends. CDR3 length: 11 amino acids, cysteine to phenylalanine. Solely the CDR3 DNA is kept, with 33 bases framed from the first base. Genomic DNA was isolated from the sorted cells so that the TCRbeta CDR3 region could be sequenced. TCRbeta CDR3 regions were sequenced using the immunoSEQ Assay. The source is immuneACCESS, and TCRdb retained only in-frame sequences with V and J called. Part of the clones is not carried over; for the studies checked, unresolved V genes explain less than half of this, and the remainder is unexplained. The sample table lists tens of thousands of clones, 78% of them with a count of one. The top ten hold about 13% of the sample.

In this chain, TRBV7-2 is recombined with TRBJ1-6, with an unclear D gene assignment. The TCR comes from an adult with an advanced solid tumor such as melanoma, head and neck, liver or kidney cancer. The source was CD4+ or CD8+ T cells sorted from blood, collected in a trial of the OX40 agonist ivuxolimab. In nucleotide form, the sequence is TGTGCCAGCAGCTCAGATTCACCCCTCCACTTT. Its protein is CASSSDSPLHF.